This TCR beta chain was recovered during a study of molecular identifiers for immune sequencing clone quantification. The overall study: Naive CD8 RNA (roughly 18,000 or 92,000 cells) was divided into five aliquots, with four sequenced.

A word on this clonotype: Antigen: not known.

Preparation methods for the bulk TCR libraries were those previously described, with listed TCR primers. TCRdb reanalysed the PCR reads using MiXCR and keeps one entry per CDR3 protein. The sample shows under 600,000 distinct CDR3 sequences, around 21% of them seen only once. As CD8+CD4-CCR7+CD45RA+ cells, naive CD8 T cells were sorted. V was cut by 6 bases and J by 1 base, with 12 bases left in between. CDR1 is LNHDA and CDR2 is SQIVND in the germline V gene (reference sequence). The CDR3 runs to 14 residues. Findings of the study overall: Even with some 920,000 naive cells present, spiked Jurkat TCR RNA from one cell was reportedly detectable.

The source is a human donor in good health. Some libraries in this study had Jurkat cell RNA spiked in. The sequenced sample was naive CD8+ T cells from blood, with Jurkat cell RNA spiked in. Subset given: FACS-sorted CD8+CD4-CCR7+CD45RA+ naive T cells. The chain couples TRBV19 to TRBJ1-1; D possibly corresponds to TRBD1 (5 bases). CDR3: CASSQQDTNTEAFF. The CDR3 coding sequence is TGTGCCAGTAGCCAACAGGATACGAACACTGAAGCTTTCTTT.